This entry lists 32 T cell receptor beta chains sequenced from one sample in a study of blood T cell repertoires in COVID-19. The table came from immunoSEQ multiplex PCR; TCRdb's copy has only in-frame clones and leaves some out. The sample consists of 25,000 to 35,000 clones, roughly 80% of them appearing once. Material: peripheral blood. These receptors were taken from a woman aged 65 to 85 with active or convalescent COVID-19.

The V gene is TRBV15, the J gene TRBJ2-7, with D maybe TRBD2 (7 bases). V shed 3 bases and J shed 5 bases, with 14 bases lying between them. Germline values: CDR1 LNHNV, CDR2 YYDKDF (reference sequence). The CDR3 has 14 amino acids. CDR3 amino acids: CATSSFQGRDEQYF. The CDR3 nucleotides read TGTGCCACCAGCAGTTTCCAGGGGAGGGACGAGCAGTACTTC.

The V call is TRBV27, the J call TRBJ1-2; the D gene is possibly TRBD1 (6 bases). V dropped 3 bases and J dropped 4 bases, with 9 bases sitting between them. Germline assignment: CDR1 MNHEY and CDR2 SMNVEV (reference sequence). CDR3 length: 13 amino acids. CDR3 sequence: CASSLGAAYGYTF. The DNA of the CDR3 is TGTGCCAGCAGTTTGGGGGCAGCCTATGGCTACACCTTC.

V is TRBV20-1 and J is TRBJ2-7; TRBD2 matches 7 bases. The CDR3 has 14 amino acids. Germline lookup yields CDR1 DFQATT and CDR2 SNEGSKA (reference sequence). V gave up 3 bases and J gave up 0 bases; unmatched junction bases: 5. The CDR3 here is CSASQRGLSYEQYF. In nucleotides, the CDR3 is TGCAGTGCTAGTCAGCGGGGACTCTCCTACGAGCAGTACTTC.

In nucleotides, the CDR3 is TGTGCCAGCAGCCGTAGGCCGGGACAGGGGCCAGGTGGCTACACCTTC. As protein: CASSRRPGQGPGGYTF. The chain carries TRBV7-2 and TRBJ1-2; 10 bases are shared with TRBD1. V was clipped by 5 bases and J by 7 bases; unmatched bases: 13. The CDR3 extends over 16 amino acids. Germline V gene lookup returns CDR1 SGHTA and CDR2 FQGNSA.

The rearrangement links TRBV5-4 to TRBJ2-2; 13 bases align to TRBD2. This CDR3 region has 16 residues. V lost 4 bases and J lost 7; bases outside the gene matches: 7. Germline CDR1 and CDR2: SGHNT and YYREEE (reference sequence). The DNA for the CDR3 is TGTGCCAGCAGCGCCGGGACTAGCGGGGTTATCGGGGAGCTGTTTTTT. The encoded protein is CASSAGTSGVIGELFF.

This rearrangement joins TRBV6-5 to TRBJ1-4, with unresolved D. Trimming took off 0 bases at V and 8 bases at J, with 10 bases between the two ends. Per the germline V gene, CDR1 is MNHEY and CDR2 is SVGAGI. CDR3 length: 14 amino acids. CDR3 loop: CASSYSIGSEKLFF. In DNA, the CDR3 is TGTGCCAGCAGTTACTCGATTGGGAGCGAAAAACTGTTTTTT.

This clone was seen more than once but under ten times. This chain joins TRBV28 and TRBJ1-5; D uncertain. The V gene's germline CDR1 is MDHEN and CDR2 SYDVKM. V was pared by 4 bases and J by 2 bases, with 9 bases between. The CDR3 is 14 amino acids. DNA of the CDR3: TGTGCCAGCAGTTCCGCCACAGGCAATCAGCCCCAGCATTTT. Its protein is CASSSATGNQPQHF.

The chain is built from TRBV24-1 and TRBJ2-1, with D perhaps matching TRBD2 (6 bases). Germline CDR1 and CDR2: KGHDR and SFDVKD. The CDR3 runs 13 residues. The V end lost 6 bases, the J end lost 8 bases, and 13 bases lay between the germline ends. DNA of the CDR3: TGTGCCACCAGTCCGGCGGGACGATATGAGCAGTTCTTC. Translation: CATSPAGRYEQFF.

This clone occurred a few times. V usage is TRBV30 and J usage is TRBJ2-4; D is perhaps TRBD2 (6 bases). The CDR3 loop spans 14 amino acids. CDR1 GTSNPN and CDR2 SVGIG come from the germline V gene (reference sequence). The V and J ends lost 4 bases and 7 bases respectively, with 17 bases between them. This CDR3 is CAWMLSGVRNIQYF. The CDR3 DNA follows: TGTGCCTGGATGCTTTCGGGGGTTCGGAACATTCAGTACTTC.

The rearrangement links TRBV15 to TRBJ2-7, with 7 nucleotides matching TRBD1. J lost 10 bases, V lost 8 bases, and 14 bases had no gene match. Germline values: CDR1 LNHNV, CDR2 YYDKDF (reference sequence). This CDR3 has 13 residues. The CDR3 reads CATSYGTEARQYF. The CDR3 nucleotides are TGTGCCACCTCATACGGGACAGAGGCCCGCCAGTACTTC.

The chain carries TRBV7-9 and TRBJ1-1, with TRBD1 as a possible D gene (6 bases). The CDR3 consists of 13 residues. CDR1 and CDR2 (germline): SEHNR, FQNEAQ (reference sequence). Trimming removed 3 bases at V and 8 bases at J, with 13 bases between. For the CDR3, the DNA is TGTGCCAGCAGCTTGGACAGTCGTAGGGAAGCTTTCTTT. The encoded protein is CASSLDSRREAFF.

The V gene is TRBV6-5, the J gene TRBJ1-1, with D possibly being TRBD1 (5 bases). The CDR3 is 15 residues long. V lost 1 base and J lost 1, with 10 bases in between. Germline CDR1 reads MNHEY; CDR2 reads SVGAGI. The CDR3 bases are TGTGCCAGCAGTTACTTATCTACAGGGAACACTGAAGCTTTCTTT. Protein sequence: CASSYLSTGNTEAFF.

The chain links TRBV29-1 to TRBJ2-1; 8 nucleotides match TRBD1. The CDR3 length is 17 residues. Trimming removed 2 bases from V and 6 bases from J; junction bases left unmatched: 15. CDR1 and CDR2 (germline): SQVTM, ANQGSEA. As DNA, the CDR3 is TGCAGCGTTGAAAGGGCCTTGGTCAGGGGGCCCCCCAATGAGCAGTTCTTC. Translating it yields CSVERALVRGPPNEQFF.

The chain links TRBV5-4 to TRBJ2-7; the match to TRBD1 covers 8 bases. The CDR3 covers 13 residues. The J segment lost 3 bases and the V segment lost 1 base, leaving 0 bases of the junction unmatched. From germline, CDR1 is SGHNT and CDR2 YYREEE (reference sequence). CDR3 nucleotides: TGTGCCAGCAGCTTGACAGGGGGCTACGAGCAGTACTTC. Amino acid sequence: CASSLTGGYEQYF. The full variable domain, in which reference TRBV5-4 and TRBJ2-7 provide the parts outside the CDR3, is ETGVTQSPTHLIKTRGQQVTLRCSSQSGHNTVSWYQQALGQGPQFIFQYYREEENGRGNFPPRFSGLQFPNYSSELNVNALELDDSALYLCASSLTGGYEQYFGPGTRLTVT.

This clone occurred a few times. The V and J genes are TRBV5-6 and TRBJ1-2; TRBD1 matches at 7 bases. Germline lookup yields CDR1 SGHDT and CDR2 YYEEEE. The CDR3 loop spans 13 amino acids. The trim removed 0 bases at V and 4 bases at J, leaving 0 bases unmatched. CDR3: CASSLDRGYGYTF. The CDR3 region has the DNA TGTGCCAGCAGCTTGGACAGGGGCTATGGCTACACCTTC.

There are a few counts of this clone. V and J are TRBV14 and TRBJ2-1; TRBD2 matches at 16 bases. J gave up 0 bases and V 4 bases, and 9 bases lay outside the gene matches. Germline-derived CDR1 and CDR2 are SGHDN and FVKESK. The CDR3 is 20 amino acids. The CDR3 coding sequence is TGTGCCAGCAGCCTGGAGGGACTAGCGGGAGGGTTGAGCTCCTACAATGAGCAGTTCTTC. It is translated as CASSLEGLAGGLSSYNEQFF.

This chain links TRBV18 with TRBJ2-1; 7 bases map to TRBD1. The CDR3 has 13 residues. V lost 6 bases, J lost 7 bases, and 6 bases stayed unmatched. Germline CDR1 reads KGHSH; CDR2 reads LQKENI. In DNA form, the CDR3 reads TGTGCCAGCTCCTCGACAGGGTGGAATGAGCAGTTCTTC. It codes for CASSSTGWNEQFF.

As regards this clone: Other DNA sequences in this specimen translate into the identical CDR3. The V and J genes are TRBV29-1 and TRBJ1-4, with TRBD1 identical over 12 bases. The V gene end was trimmed by 7 bases and the J gene end by 7 bases; junction bases not matched to a gene: 16. Per the germline V gene, CDR1 is SQVTM and CDR2 is ANQGSEA. CDR3 size: 17 residues. The CDR3 region has the DNA TGCAGCGCCCGGGGGGGGACAGGGGGCGCAGGTCGTGAAAAACTGTTTTTT. Translated, it gives CSARGGTGGAGREKLFF.

This chain's CDR3 is CASSPHRTGGRYEQYF. CDR3 coding DNA: TGTGCCAGCAGCCCACATAGGACAGGGGGCAGATACGAGCAGTACTTC. The chain uses TRBV3-1 (or the pseudogene TRBV3-2) and TRBJ2-7; 11 nucleotides line up with TRBD1. The V segment lost 4 bases and the J segment 4 bases; nucleotides outside the gene matches: 9. The V gene's germline CDR1 is LGHDT and CDR2 YNNKEL (reference sequence). The CDR3 is 16 residues long.

This clone appeared a few times. The chain combines TRBV12-3 or TRBV12-4 with TRBJ2-7; 11 bases align to TRBD2. Trimming at V came to 5 bases and at J to 6 bases, leaving 3 bases not matched to a gene. This CDR3 spans 13 amino acids. CDR3 coding DNA: TGTGCCAGCAGTCTCCTAGCGGGGGGCGAGCAGTACTTC. It specifies CASSLLAGGEQYF.

This chain uses TRBV7-3 with TRBJ1-1; TRBD1 agrees at 10 bases. Germline trimming cut 2 bases from V and 6 bases from J; bases unmatched to any gene: 6. This CDR3 has 15 amino acids. CDR1 is SGHTA and CDR2 is FQGTGA in the germline V gene. Here the CDR3 reads CASSLLGTGASEAFF. In nucleotides, the CDR3 is TGTGCCAGCAGCTTACTTGGGACAGGGGCATCTGAAGCTTTCTTT.

The chain is built from TRBV28 and TRBJ2-7, with 10 bases fitting TRBD1. V was clipped by 6 bases and J by 6 bases; unmatched bases: 14. From germline, CDR1 is MDHEN and CDR2 SYDVKM. The CDR3 totals 16 residues. CDR3 DNA sequence: TGTGCCAGCAGCCAAAGGAGGGGACAGGGGATCCGCGAGCAGTACTTC. Translating gives CASSQRRGQGIREQYF. Full variable domain (remainder filled in from reference TRBV28 and TRBJ2-7): DVKVTQSSRYLVKRTGEKVFLECVQDMDHENMFWYRQDPGLGLRLIYFSYDVKMKEKGDIPEGYSVSREKKERFSLILESASTNQTSMYLCASSQRRGQGIREQYFGPGTRLTVT.

The rearrangement links TRBV9 to TRBJ2-1; 10 bases match TRBD2. CDR1 is SGDLS and CDR2 is YYNGEE in the germline V gene. The CDR3 totals 14 residues. V was clipped by 4 bases and J by 7 bases; unmatched bases: 5. CDR3 DNA: TGTGCCAGCAGCCAGAGCGGGAGGGGTAATGAGCAGTTCTTC. Protein: CASSQSGRGNEQFF.

The rearrangement joins TRBV9 to TRBJ1-6; no clear D. The germline V gene encodes CDR1 SGDLS and CDR2 YYNGEE. CDR3 size: 14 residues. Trimming removed 0 bases from V and 9 bases from J, with 10 bases in between. CDR3 nucleotides: TGTGCCAGCAGCGTAGTGGCGGATTCTTCACCCCTCCACTTT. This translates into CASSVVADSSPLHF.

This chain uses TRBV19 with TRBJ1-2; D is possibly TRBD1 (6 bases). V was cut by 4 bases and J by 4 bases, with 10 bases left in between. Germline-derived CDR1 and CDR2 are LNHDA and SQIVND (reference sequence). This CDR3 is 13 amino acids long. CDR3 amino acids: CASSTGAAYGYTF. The DNA of the CDR3 is TGTGCCAGTAGTACAGGGGCCGCCTATGGCTACACCTTC.

For the CDR3, the DNA is TGTGCCAGCAGTTACTCGGACACTCAGCCCCAGCATTTT. This translates into CASSYSDTQPQHF. V and J are TRBV6-5 and TRBJ1-5, with a tentative D call TRBD1 (5 bases). This CDR3 comprises 13 residues. Germline loops: CDR1 MNHEY, CDR2 SVGAGI. V dropped 0 bases and J dropped 6 bases, with 6 bases sitting between them.

This chain connects TRBV9 to TRBJ2-2, with unresolved D. Trimming took off 2 bases at V and 7 bases at J, with 3 bases between the two ends. Germline loops: CDR1 SGDLS, CDR2 YYNGEE. The CDR3 loop spans 11 amino acids. The CDR3 DNA reads TGTGCCAGCAGCGTCGGCGGGGAGCTGTTTTTT. This sequence encodes CASSVGGELFF.

This clone was seen a few times. The chain combines TRBV7-2 with TRBJ2-7, with TRBD2 matching over 8 bases. CDR1 and CDR2 from the germline V gene are SGHTA and FQGNSA. The length of the CDR3 is 16 residues. The V gene end was trimmed by 3 bases and the J gene end by 4 bases; junction bases not matched to a gene: 11. The CDR3: CASSFSPSGGGYEQYF. The CDR3 region has the DNA TGTGCCAGCAGCTTTAGTCCCAGCGGGGGCGGATACGAGCAGTACTTC.

The sample holds a few counts of this clone. The chain uses TRBV6-5 and TRBJ1-2, with a possible D match to TRBD1 (6 bases). V was pared by 6 bases and J by 9 bases, with 11 bases between. This CDR3 is 11 amino acids long. Germline lookup yields CDR1 MNHEY and CDR2 SVGAGI. CDR3 DNA: TGTGCCAGCAGCCATGGACAGAGCTACACCTTC. Translating it yields CASSHGQSYTF.

The rearrangement uses TRBV27 and TRBJ2-3; possible D gene TRBD1, 6 bases. CDR3 length: 15 residues. Germline CDR1 and CDR2: MNHEY and SMNVEV (reference sequence). With 5 bases removed from V and 1 base from J, the gap between germline ends came to 13 bases. The CDR3 nucleotides read TGTGCCAGCAGTCTCAGGGGTACTGGCACAGATACGCAGTATTTT. Translating it yields CASSLRGTGTDTQYF.

The J gene is TRBJ2-1, the V gene TRBV7-8, with 8 bases identical to TRBD1. Trimming cost V 5 bases and J 3 bases; bases outside gene matches: 9. The CDR3 is 16 amino acids. CDR1 is SGHVS and CDR2 is FQNEAQ in the germline V gene. The chain's CDR3 is CASSQQDREIYNEQFF. Here the CDR3 DNA reads TGTGCCAGCAGCCAACAGGACAGGGAGATCTACAATGAGCAGTTCTTC.

CDR3 loop: CASRIQGDSYNSPLHF. DNA for the CDR3: TGTGCCAGCAGAATACAGGGGGACTCCTATAATTCACCCCTCCACTTT. The chain employs TRBV13 and TRBJ1-6; TRBD1 matches 8 bases. V dropped 6 bases and J dropped 0; count of bases not matched to a gene: 4. This CDR3 is built from 16 residues. Germline assignment: CDR1 PRHDT and CDR2 FYEKMQ (reference sequence).